Listed here are 26 T cell receptor beta chains from one sample, sequenced in a study of T-cell memory formation after mild COVID-19. TCRdb reprocessed the 5' RACE reads with MiXCR, giving one entry per CDR3 protein. The data hold about 400,000 distinct CDR3 sequences, with 20% to 30% observed a single time. Material: PBMCs or a T cell subset sorted from them (not recorded which). The receptors were sampled from an adult woman who had mild COVID-19 (a few samples of this study predate the infection). Cell type and time point are not known.

This clonotype was found a few times. The CDR3 DNA reads as TGCGCCAGCAGCTCGGGACCCGATGAAAAACTGTTTTTT. Its protein is CASSSGPDEKLFF. The V call is TRBV5-1, the J call TRBJ1-4, with D maybe TRBD1 (5 bases). The CDR3 is made up of 13 amino acids. CDR1 is SGHRS and CDR2 is YFSETQ in the germline V gene. The germline V and J ends were trimmed by 3 bases and 6 bases, with 9 bases remaining between them.

V usage is TRBV25-1 and J usage is TRBJ1-2; D unclear. V was shortened by 4 bases and J by 6 bases, with 12 bases between the two germline ends. The CDR3 extends over 13 amino acids. Germline CDR1 is MGHDK and CDR2 is SYGVNS. DNA for the CDR3: TGTGCCAGCAGTGTAGCGGGAAACGATGGCTACACCTTC. Translation gives CASSVAGNDGYTF.

The chain recombines TRBV5-1 with TRBJ1-1; D is undetermined. V lost 6 bases and J 1 base, leaving 10 bases between the germline ends. The CDR3 runs 13 residues. Per germline, CDR1 SGHRS and CDR2 YFSETQ. For the CDR3, the DNA is TGCGCCAGCACATTACAGACGAACACTGAAGCTTTCTTT. Translation gives CASTLQTNTEAFF.

There are a few counts of this clonotype. The chain joins TRBV4-1 to TRBJ2-7, with no clear D. The CDR3 loop spans 14 amino acids. V gave up 4 bases and J gave up 1 base, with 11 bases separating them. In germline, CDR1 is MGHRA, CDR2 YSYEKL. CDR3 protein: CASSPQVKSYEQYF. The CDR3 bases are TGCGCCAGCAGCCCGCAAGTAAAATCCTACGAGCAGTACTTC.

The V gene is TRBV5-1, the J gene TRBJ1-1; D unresolved. Looked up from germline, CDR1 is SGHRS and CDR2 is YFSETQ. CDR3 size: 13 residues. V was pared by 2 bases and J by 6 bases, with 11 bases between. The CDR3 loop reads CASSFRRPAEAFF. As DNA, the CDR3 is TGCGCCAGCAGCTTTAGACGGCCGGCTGAAGCTTTCTTT.

This clonotype was observed a handful of times. The rearrangement links TRBV29-1 to TRBJ1-1; no clear D gene. This CDR3 is built from 13 residues. From germline, CDR1 is SQVTM and CDR2 ANQGSEA. Trimming left V 4 bases short and J 5 bases short, with 14 bases between. CDR3 protein: CSVVRASGTEAFF. CDR3 coding DNA: TGCAGCGTTGTACGAGCGTCGGGGACTGAAGCTTTCTTT. Drawing the rest from reference TRBV29-1 and TRBJ1-1, the complete variable domain is SAVISQKPSRDICQRGTSLTIQCQVDSQVTMMFWYRQQPGQSLTLIATANQGSEATYESGFVIDKFPISRPNLTFSTLTVSNMSPEDSSIYLCSVVRASGTEAFFGQGTRLTVV.

This clonotype was observed a few times. V gene TRBV5-1 combines with J gene TRBJ2-7; D perhaps matches TRBD1 (5 bases). This CDR3 is 15 amino acids long. V was trimmed by 4 bases and J by 5 bases, leaving 19 bases between them. Germline V lookup: CDR1 SGHRS, CDR2 YFSETQ. The CDR3 sequence is CASSTVRRDLDEQYF. For the CDR3, the DNA is TGCGCCAGCAGCACTGTCCGCAGGGATCTGGACGAGCAGTACTTC.

This clonotype showed up just a few times. The chain employs TRBV6-2 or TRBV6-3 and TRBJ2-7; 9 bases are a match to TRBD2. Looked up from germline, CDR1 is MNHEY and CDR2 is SVGEGT. The length of the CDR3 is 15 residues. The V segment lost 6 bases and the J segment 2 bases; nucleotides outside the gene matches: 8. The CDR3 coding sequence is TGTGCCAGCAGACCTAGCGGGATAGGACCCTACGAGCAGTACTTC. It codes for CASRPSGIGPYEQYF.

The gene calls are TRBV24-1 and TRBJ2-3; TRBD1 or TRBD2 may be the D gene (5 bases each). This CDR3 has 14 amino acids. Germline values: CDR1 KGHDR, CDR2 SFDVKD. V gave up 7 bases and J gave up 2 bases, with 12 bases separating them. The CDR3 DNA follows: TGTGCCACCAGCGGTCGAGGGGCCACAGATACGCAGTATTTT. This gives the protein CATSGRGATDTQYF.

This clonotype was found a few times. The chain recombines TRBV19 with TRBJ2-5, with TRBD2 matching 15 bases. V dropped 6 bases and J dropped 0; count of bases not matched to a gene: 11. Germline CDR1 and CDR2: LNHDA and SQIVND (reference sequence). This CDR3 has 19 residues. CDR3 DNA: TGTGCCAGTAGCCCCGGGACTAGCGGGAGGATCCTCTACCAAGAGACCCAGTACTTC. Protein: CASSPGTSGRILYQETQYF. The entire variable domain, with the rest obtained from reference TRBV19 and TRBJ2-5, is as follows: DGGITQSPKYLFRKEGQNVTLSCEQNLNHDAMYWYRQDPGQGLRLIYYSQIVNDFQKGDIAEGYSVSREKKESFPLTVTSAQKNPTAFYLCASSPGTSGRILYQETQYFGPGTRLLVL.

The gene calls are TRBV7-6 and TRBJ1-4, with TRBD1 as a possible D gene (5 bases). The CDR3 is 13 amino acids. Deletions cut 5 bases from V and 8 bases from J, with 12 bases between. Germline V gives CDR1 SGHVS, CDR2 FNYEAQ. The DNA for the CDR3 is TGTGCCAGCAGCAGGACACTTAGAGAAAAACTGTTTTTT. It codes for CASSRTLREKLFF.

This clonotype was observed a handful of times. The chain joins TRBV10-3 to TRBJ2-1; D gene unclear. The germline CDR1 and CDR2 sequences are ENHRY and SYGVKD. The CDR3 runs 15 residues. Trimming pared 0 bases from V and 2 bases from J, leaving 8 bases between. CDR3: CAISESARTYNEQFF. CDR3 nucleotides: TGTGCCATCAGTGAGTCTGCCCGAACCTACAATGAGCAGTTCTTC.

A few counts support this clonotype. The J gene is TRBJ2-7, the V gene TRBV3-1; D gene uncertain. The CDR3 length is 13 residues. In germline, CDR1 is LGHDT, CDR2 YNNKEL (reference sequence). V lost 0 bases and J lost 7, with 10 bases in between. Here the CDR3 reads CASSQDLRAEQYF. The CDR3 DNA is TGTGCCAGCAGCCAAGATCTAAGGGCGGAGCAGTACTTC.

This clonotype was seen more than once but under ten times. The rearrangement links TRBV2 to TRBJ2-5, with 9 bases that match TRBD1. The CDR3 is 14 residues long. Germline V gene lookup returns CDR1 SNHLY and CDR2 FYNNEI. V shed 5 bases and J 5 bases; nucleotides not matched to a gene: 6. In DNA, the CDR3 is TGTGCCAGCAGTCGGACAGGGGCCGGGGAGACCCAGTACTTC. Residues: CASSRTGAGETQYF.

This clonotype was recorded a few times. This sequence joins TRBV20-1 and TRBJ2-3, with a tentative D call TRBD2 (5 bases). The CDR3 is 12 amino acids. Trimming shortened V by 2 bases and J by 8 bases, and 11 bases separated the two germline ends. Germline values: CDR1 DFQATT, CDR2 SNEGSKA (reference sequence). The CDR3, as DNA: TGCAGTGCTAGATCCCAGCGGCCTACGCAGTATTTT. Its protein is CSARSQRPTQYF.

This clonotype occurred a few times. The chain is built from TRBV7-9 and TRBJ1-1; possibly TRBD1 for D (5 bases). V gave up 3 bases and J gave up 5 bases, with 13 bases separating them. The CDR3 runs 14 residues. Germline CDR1 SEHNR, CDR2 FQNEAQ (reference sequence). For the CDR3, the DNA is TGTGCCAGCAGCTTTGTGGAGAGGGGAACTGAAGCTTTCTTT. Protein: CASSFVERGTEAFF.

This rearrangement joins TRBV29-1 to TRBJ2-5, with 9 bases matching TRBD1. With 6 bases clipped from V and 4 bases from J, the junction kept 12 bases outside the gene matches. The germline V gene encodes CDR1 SQVTM and CDR2 ANQGSEA. The CDR3 extends over 15 amino acids. The CDR3 region has the DNA TGCAGCGTCGTCGACAGGGGGAGGAGTGCAGAGACCCAGTACTTC. It is translated as CSVVDRGRSAETQYF. The complete variable domain, with remaining parts taken from reference TRBV29-1 and TRBJ2-5, reads SAVISQKPSRDICQRGTSLTIQCQVDSQVTMMFWYRQQPGQSLTLIATANQGSEATYESGFVIDKFPISRPNLTFSTLTVSNMSPEDSSIYLCSVVDRGRSAETQYFGPGTRLLVL.

The chain is built from TRBV13 and TRBJ2-3, with 13 bases matching TRBD2. J gave up 2 bases and V 5 bases, and 13 bases lay outside the gene matches. This CDR3 is built from 19 residues. The germline gives CDR1 PRHDT, CDR2 FYEKMQ (reference sequence). Written as DNA, the CDR3 is TGTGCCAGCAGCCCCAGGACTAGCGGGAGATGGGGGTTCACAGATACGCAGTATTTT. Translating gives CASSPRTSGRWGFTDTQYF.

The V gene is TRBV24-1, the J gene TRBJ2-1; 9 bases align to TRBD2. Germline-derived CDR1 and CDR2 are KGHDR and SFDVKD. The length of the CDR3 is 14 residues. J lost 6 bases, V lost 5 bases, and 4 bases had no gene match. CDR3 in DNA: TGTGCCACCAGTGGTAGCGGGGGAAGCAATGAGCAGTTCTTC. Encoded protein: CATSGSGGSNEQFF.

In its sample, this clonotype was seen many times. The chain employs TRBV3-1 and TRBJ2-3; a possible D gene is TRBD2 (6 bases). Germline V gene data show CDR1 as LGHDT and CDR2 as YNNKEL (reference sequence). V gave up 0 bases and J gave up 1 base, with 23 bases separating them. CDR3 length: 20 residues. Here the CDR3 reads CASSQDLRGLSTLGTDTQYF. CDR3 coding DNA: TGTGCCAGCAGCCAAGATCTAAGGGGACTCTCAACACTGGGCACAGATACGCAGTATTTT.

There are a few counts of this clonotype. This chain links TRBV7-9 with TRBJ2-7; 8 nucleotides align to TRBD1. The V gene end was trimmed by 3 bases and the J gene end by 5 bases; junction bases not matched to a gene: 3. Per germline, CDR1 SEHNR and CDR2 FQNEAQ (reference sequence). This CDR3 region has 13 residues. Here the CDR3 DNA reads TGTGCCAGCAGCTTGGCAGGGGGCCACGAGCAGTACTTC. Its protein is CASSLAGGHEQYF.

This clonotype was recorded a few times. V and J are TRBV6-6 and TRBJ2-3; 10 bases agree with TRBD2. The CDR3 consists of 16 residues. CDR1 MNHNY and CDR2 SVGAGI come from the germline V gene (reference sequence). V shed 5 bases and J 2 bases; nucleotides not matched to a gene: 7. The DNA of the CDR3 is TGTGCCAGCAGTCGTAGGACTAGCGGTTACACAGATACGCAGTATTTT. Translated: CASSRRTSGYTDTQYF.

The V and J genes are TRBV9 and TRBJ2-3, with TRBD2 identical over 10 bases. The CDR3 runs to 17 residues. Trimming cost V 0 bases and J 1 base; bases outside gene matches: 5. Germline V CDR1 and CDR2: SGDLS, YYNGEE. The DNA of the CDR3 is TGTGCCAGCAGCGTAGGGGTCGGGACTAGCGGCACAGATACGCAGTATTTT. It is translated as CASSVGVGTSGTDTQYF.

The V gene is TRBV5-1, the J gene TRBJ2-6; D is uncertain. The CDR3 has 17 residues. V was trimmed by 7 bases and J by 1 base, leaving 18 bases between them. The germline CDR1 and CDR2 sequences are SGHRS and YFSETQ. CDR3 DNA sequence: TGCGCCAGCTTGTCTGATGGTGCGCATTCTGGGGCCAACGTCCTGACTTTC. Translation gives CASLSDGAHSGANVLTF.

A few counts support this clonotype. CDR3 DNA: TGCAGCGTTGACTCACCGGGACAGTCTAATGGCTACACCTTC. Protein: CSVDSPGQSNGYTF. The chain joins TRBV29-1 to TRBJ1-2, with 7 bases matching TRBD1. Germline V lookup: CDR1 SQVTM, CDR2 ANQGSEA. The CDR3 runs 14 residues. The junction had 10 bases not matched to a gene; V was cut back by 3 bases and J by 6 bases.

This clonotype has a handful of counts. The chain uses TRBV18 and TRBJ1-5; D is undetermined. The germline V and J ends were trimmed by 3 bases and 0 bases, with 9 bases remaining between them. The V gene's germline CDR1 is KGHSH and CDR2 LQKENI. The CDR3 runs to 15 residues. In DNA form, the CDR3 reads TGTGCCAGCTCACCGGAGGGAGATAGCAATCAGCCCCAGCATTTT. Protein sequence: CASSPEGDSNQPQHF.